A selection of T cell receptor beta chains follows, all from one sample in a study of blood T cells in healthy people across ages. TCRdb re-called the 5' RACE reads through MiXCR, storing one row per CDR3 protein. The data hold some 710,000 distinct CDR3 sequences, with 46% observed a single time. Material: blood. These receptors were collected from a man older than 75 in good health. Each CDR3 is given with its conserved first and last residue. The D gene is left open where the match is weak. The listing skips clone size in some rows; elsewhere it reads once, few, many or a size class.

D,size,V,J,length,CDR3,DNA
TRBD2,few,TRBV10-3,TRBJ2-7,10,CAIGRGEQYF,TGTGCCATCGGGAGGGGCGAGCAGTACTTC
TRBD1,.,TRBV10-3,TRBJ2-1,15,CAIRNSGQDQETQFF,TGTGCCATCAGGAACTCGGGACAGGACCAAGAGACCCAGTTCTTC
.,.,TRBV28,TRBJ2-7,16,CASSLEGVGGDHEQYF,TGTGCCAGCAGTTTAGAGGGGGTGGGAGGGGATCACGAGCAGTACTTC
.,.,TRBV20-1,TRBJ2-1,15,CSAGGESPSYNEQFF,TGCAGTGCTGGCGGGGAGTCTCCCTCCTACAATGAGCAGTTCTTC
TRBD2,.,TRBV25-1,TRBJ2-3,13,CASQSGTTDTQYF,TGTGCCAGCCAAAGCGGGACCACAGATACGCAGTATTTT
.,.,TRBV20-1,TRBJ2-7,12,CSARDVRPEQYF,TGCAGTGCTAGAGATGTTCGTCCCGAGCAGTACTTC
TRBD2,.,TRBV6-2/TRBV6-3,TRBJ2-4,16,CASSYYGTSGENIQYF,TGTGCCAGCAGTTACTATGGGACTAGCGGGGAAAACATTCAGTACTTC
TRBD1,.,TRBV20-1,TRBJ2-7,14,CSASPGQGNYEQYF,TGCAGTGCTAGCCCGGGACAGGGGAACTACGAGCAGTACTTC
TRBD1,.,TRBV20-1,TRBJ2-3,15,CSARDPGQSTDTQYF,TGCAGTGCTAGAGATCCGGGACAGAGCACAGATACGCAGTATTTT
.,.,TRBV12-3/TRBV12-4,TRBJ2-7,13,CATRKTATYEQYF,TGTGCCACCAGGAAGACAGCAACCTACGAGCAGTACTTC
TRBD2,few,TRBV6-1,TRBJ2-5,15,CASTLGAGVQETQYF,TGTGCCAGCACCCTCGGAGCGGGAGTCCAGGAGACCCAGTACTTC
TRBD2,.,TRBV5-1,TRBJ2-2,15,CASTISGIITGELFF,TGCGCCAGTACGATAAGCGGGATTATCACCGGGGAGCTGTTTTTT
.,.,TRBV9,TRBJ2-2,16,CASSVGAGVNTGELFF,TGTGCCAGCAGCGTCGGGGCAGGGGTAAACACCGGGGAGCTGTTTTTT
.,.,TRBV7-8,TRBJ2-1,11,CASSRDGEQFF,TGTGCCAGCAGCCGAGACGGTGAGCAGTTCTTC
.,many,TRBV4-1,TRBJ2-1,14,CASSPGISYNEQFF,TGCGCCAGCAGCCCGGGTATCTCCTACAATGAGCAGTTCTTC
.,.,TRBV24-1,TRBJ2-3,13,CATSQSPTDTQYF,TGTGCCACCAGTCAATCGCCGACAGATACGCAGTATTTT
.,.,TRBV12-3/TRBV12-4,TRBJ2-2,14,CASRRTENTGELFF,TGTGCCAGCAGGAGGACAGAGAACACCGGGGAGCTGTTTTTT
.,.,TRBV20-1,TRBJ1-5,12,CSARRGNQPQHF,TGCAGTGCTAGGAGAGGGAATCAGCCCCAGCATTTT
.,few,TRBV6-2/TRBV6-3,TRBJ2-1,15,CASTWSDGIYNEQFF,TGTGCCAGCACCTGGTCGGACGGGATCTACAATGAGCAGTTCTTC
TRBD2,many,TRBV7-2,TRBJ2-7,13,CASSGGRAYEQYF,TGTGCCAGCAGCGGCGGGAGGGCCTACGAGCAGTACTTC
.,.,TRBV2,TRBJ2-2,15,CASSAAGANTGELFF,TGTGCCAGCAGTGCGGCAGGTGCGAACACCGGGGAGCTGTTTTTT
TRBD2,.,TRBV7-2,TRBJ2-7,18,CASSLVASGRGAYNEQYF,TGTGCCAGCAGCTTAGTAGCTAGCGGGAGAGGCGCGTACAATGAGCAGTACTTC
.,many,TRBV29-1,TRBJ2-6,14,CSVDVGTGANVLTF,TGCAGCGTTGATGTGGGGACTGGGGCCAACGTCCTGACTTTC
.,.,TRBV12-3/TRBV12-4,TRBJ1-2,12,CASSFRRGGYTF,TGTGCCAGCTCCTTTCGACGGGGAGGCTACACCTTC
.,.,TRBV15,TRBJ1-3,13,CATSRDVGNTIYF,TGTGCCACCAGCAGAGATGTAGGAAACACCATATATTTT
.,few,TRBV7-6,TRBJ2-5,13,CASSPAIWETQYF,TGTGCCAGCAGCCCCGCGATTTGGGAGACCCAGTACTTC
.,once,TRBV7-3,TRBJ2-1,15,CASSLYGSGYNEQFF,TGTGCCAGCAGCTTATACGGGAGTGGGTACAATGAGCAGTTCTTC
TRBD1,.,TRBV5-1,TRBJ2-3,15,CASSDGQGVGDTQYF,TGCGCCAGCAGCGACGGACAGGGGGTAGGGGATACGCAGTATTTT
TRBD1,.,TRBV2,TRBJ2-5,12,CASTRDRQTQYF,TGTGCCAGCACCAGGGACAGGCAGACCCAGTACTTC
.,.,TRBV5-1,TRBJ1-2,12,CASRFEGEGYTF,TGCGCCAGCAGGTTTGAGGGAGAAGGCTACACCTTC
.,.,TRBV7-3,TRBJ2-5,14,CASSPEGGIETQYF,TGTGCCAGCAGCCCTGAGGGTGGCATAGAGACCCAGTACTTC
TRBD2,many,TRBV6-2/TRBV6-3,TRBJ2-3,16,CASSRQAGVSTDTQYF,TGTGCCAGCAGCCGCCAAGCGGGAGTCTCGACAGATACGCAGTATTTT
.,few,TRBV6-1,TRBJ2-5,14,CASRHRDNQETQYF,TGTGCCAGCAGGCACCGGGACAACCAAGAGACCCAGTACTTC
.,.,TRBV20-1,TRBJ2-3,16,CSAGGDTLETTDTQYF,TGCAGTGCCGGAGGGGACACCCTGGAGACCACAGATACGCAGTATTTT
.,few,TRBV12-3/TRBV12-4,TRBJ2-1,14,CASRGRVTYNEQFF,TGTGCCAGCCGGGGCAGGGTAACCTACAATGAGCAGTTCTTC
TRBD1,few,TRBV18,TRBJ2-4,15,CASSTTGTGGNIQYF,TGTGCCAGCTCCACTACCGGGACAGGGGGGAACATTCAGTACTTC
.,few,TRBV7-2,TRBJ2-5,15,CASSRMTGNEETQYF,TGTGCCAGCAGCCGGATGACGGGGAATGAAGAGACCCAGTACTTC
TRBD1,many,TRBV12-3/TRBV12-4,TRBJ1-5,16,CASSFRTGVGNQPQHF,TGTGCCAGCAGTTTTCGGACAGGGGTTGGCAATCAGCCCCAGCATTTT
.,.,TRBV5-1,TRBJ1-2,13,CASRQAPPYGYTF,TGCGCCAGCCGACAGGCCCCACCATATGGCTACACCTTC
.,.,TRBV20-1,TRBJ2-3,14,CSASMVGNTDTQYF,TGCAGTGCTAGTATGGTGGGGAACACAGATACGCAGTATTTT